The 9 T cell receptor beta chains below were found in one sample sequenced in a study of fetal regulatory T cell absence and autoimmunity. Generated by immunoSEQ multiplex PCR, the TCRdb table keeps only in-frame clones and is missing some. The repertoire holds around 100,000 clones, with 72% as singletons. What was sequenced was pancreas tissue. The receptors here all came from a male donor with IPEX syndrome.

The chain is built from TRBV7-6 and TRBJ2-7, with D maybe TRBD2 (5 bases). Germline V gene data show CDR1 as SGHVS and CDR2 as FNYEAQ. The CDR3 consists of 16 residues. The V end lost 1 base, the J end lost 2 bases, and 15 bases lay between the germline ends. CDR3 sequence: CASSLGPAANAYEQYF. The CDR3 DNA is TGTGCCAGCAGCTTAGGTCCAGCGGCAAACGCCTACGAGCAGTACTTC.

The chain combines TRBV7-6 with TRBJ2-5; D perhaps matches TRBD1 (5 bases). With 5 bases removed from V and 9 bases from J, the gap between germline ends came to 22 bases. Germline assignment: CDR1 SGHVS and CDR2 FNYEAQ. This CDR3 comprises 15 residues. The CDR3 sequence: CASSPQARLVGAQYF. The CDR3 nucleotides are TGTGCCAGCAGCCCCCAGGCTAGATTAGTAGGGGCCCAGTACTTC.

This chain connects TRBV5-5 to TRBJ2-7, with 10 nucleotides matching TRBD1. CDR1 is SGHKS and CDR2 is YYEKEE in the germline V gene (reference sequence). V was pared by 0 bases and J by 3 bases, with 3 bases of the junction left unmatched. The CDR3 consists of 15 residues. The CDR3 region is CASSLADRGHYEQYF. The CDR3 DNA sequence: TGTGCCAGCAGCTTGGCCGACAGGGGGCACTACGAGCAGTACTTC.

This clone was observed a single time. This chain joins TRBV21-1 and TRBJ2-5; TRBD2, as called in the table, went unchecked against the DNA. TRBV21-1 is reported as a pseudogene. CDR3 size: 20 residues. CDR3 sequence reads: CASIRHSPPGLAGEQETQYF. The CDR3 DNA follows: TGTGCCAGCATCAGACACTCACCTCCGGGACTAGCGGGAGAACAAGAGACCCAGTACTTC.

The chain joins TRBV10-1 to TRBJ2-1; D gene uncertain. CDR1 and CDR2 (germline): WNHNN, SYGVQD (reference sequence). The CDR3 sequence is 14 residues long. Trimming took 5 bases from V and 0 from J, leaving 8 bases between them. CDR3 in amino acids: CASSMASSYNEQFF. CDR3 sequence (DNA): TGCGCCAGCAGTATGGCTAGCTCCTACAATGAGCAGTTCTTC.

The chain employs TRBV4-3 and TRBJ2-4, with D possibly being TRBD2 (6 bases). V was clipped by 4 bases and J by 0 bases, with 16 bases between them. The CDR3 extends over 17 amino acids. Germline V gene lookup returns CDR1 LGHNA and CDR2 YSLEER. The CDR3: CASSPAVGTLAKNIQYF. As DNA, the CDR3 is TGCGCCAGCAGCCCCGCTGTCGGGACTTTAGCCAAAAACATTCAGTACTTC.

The rearrangement links TRBV6-6 to TRBJ2-2; TRBD2 agrees at 13 bases. The CDR3 loop spans 16 amino acids. V gave up 5 bases and J gave up 1 base; unmatched junction bases: 1. Germline loops: CDR1 MNHNY, CDR2 SVGAGI (reference sequence). The CDR3 bases are TGTGCCAGCAGTAGGACTAGCGGGGGGAACACCGGGGAGCTGTTTTTT. It codes for CASSRTSGGNTGELFF.

The chain has TRBV30 and TRBJ1-4; no reliable D call. Germline CDR1 GTSNPN, CDR2 SVGIG (reference sequence). Between the trimmed V and J ends, which lost 2 bases and 7 bases, there was a span of 17 bases. The CDR3 spans 15 residues. CDR3 protein: CAWSPDPVWGEKLFF. CDR3 coding DNA: TGTGCCTGGAGTCCGGACCCCGTCTGGGGTGAAAAACTGTTTTTT.

This clone was recorded a few times. The rearrangement joins TRBV4-1 to TRBJ2-7; no clear D. The ends were cut back, 1 base at V and 3 bases at J, with 7 bases in the middle. This CDR3 contains 13 residues. Germline V gene data show CDR1 as MGHRA and CDR2 as YSYEKL. CDR3 sequence (DNA): TGCGCCAGCAGCCAAGTACAGAACTACGAGCAGTACTTC. It specifies CASSQVQNYEQYF.